The rows below give T cell receptor beta chains drawn from one sample of a study of regulatory dendritic cells for organ transplantation. Clones were sequenced by immunoSEQ multiplex PCR, and TCRdb holds only the in-frame ones, with some missing. Among fewer than 40,000 clones listed, 85% to 90% were seen once. The sample taken for sequencing was naive CD4+ T cells from blood. These receptors were taken from a human donor in good health. Each CDR3 is given with its conserved first and last residue. A D gene is named only where the DNA matches it firmly. Some rows mark clone size as missing; the rest say once, few, many or name a class of expanded clone.

clone size	V gene	J gene	D gene	CDR3 protein	CDR3 DNA
once	TRBV6-5	TRBJ1-1	.	CASSVRVDTEAFF	TGTGCCAGCAGTGTTCGGGTGGACACTGAAGCTTTCTTT
.	TRBV15	TRBJ1-1	TRBD1	CATLSGQGRDTEAFF	TGTGCCACCCTATCAGGACAGGGCCGGGACACTGAAGCTTTCTTT
.	TRBV9	TRBJ2-1	TRBD2	CASSGRAGRSYNEQFF	TGTGCCAGCAGCGGGAGAGCGGGGCGCTCCTACAATGAGCAGTTCTTC
.	TRBV6-5	TRBJ1-2	.	CASSLGYSMRYTF	TGTGCCAGCAGTTTGGGTTACTCTATGCGCTACACCTTC
.	TRBV6-5	TRBJ2-7	.	CASSRGGVTYEQYF	TGTGCCAGCTCCCGCGGCGGGGTAACCTACGAGCAGTACTTC
.	TRBV11-2	TRBJ2-1	TRBD2	CASSTLAGGLQNEQFF	TGTGCCAGCAGCACCTTAGCGGGGGGGCTGCAAAATGAGCAGTTCTTC
.	TRBV19	TRBJ1-2	.	CASSIGPTRGAYGYTF	TGTGCCAGTAGTATAGGCCCGACGAGGGGCGCCTATGGCTACACCTTC
.	TRBV27	TRBJ2-1	.	CASGSGGVFNEQFF	TGTGCCAGCGGGAGCGGAGGGGTTTTCAATGAGCAGTTCTTC
few	TRBV30	TRBJ1-6	TRBD1	CAWSLTGTGESPLHF	TGTGCCTGGAGCCTAACCGGGACAGGGGAATCACCCCTCCACTTT
.	TRBV6-6	TRBJ2-7	TRBD1	CASVPAGGVYEQYF	TGTGCCAGCGTCCCGGCAGGGGGTGTCTACGAGCAGTACTTC
.	TRBV6-1	TRBJ1-5	TRBD1	CASSDGTVQYSNQPQHF	TGTGCCAGCAGTGATGGGACAGTACAATATAGCAATCAGCCCCAGCATTTT
few	TRBV5-6	TRBJ1-5	.	CASSLVGQPQHF	TGTGCCAGCAGCTTGGTGGGTCAGCCCCAGCATTTT
.	TRBV11-3	TRBJ2-7	.	CASSLEVRHEQYF	TGTGCCAGCAGCTTAGAAGTACGTCACGAGCAGTACTTC
.	TRBV21-1	TRBJ2-7	.	CASSKREGGTYEQYF	TGTGCCAGCAGCAAGAGGGAAGGGGGAACCTACGAGCAGTACTTC
.	TRBV7-2	TRBJ2-3	.	CASSLGSGRTDTQYF	TGTGCCAGCAGCTTAGGGTCGGGCCGCACAGATACGCAGTATTTT
.	TRBV30	TRBJ2-1	TRBD1	CAWSGIWDRGVNEQFF	TGTGCCTGGAGTGGCATCTGGGACAGGGGTGTCAATGAGCAGTTCTTC
.	TRBV30	TRBJ2-7	.	CAWTRPGQAYEQYF	TGTGCCTGGACCAGACCCGGGCAGGCCTACGAGCAGTACTTC